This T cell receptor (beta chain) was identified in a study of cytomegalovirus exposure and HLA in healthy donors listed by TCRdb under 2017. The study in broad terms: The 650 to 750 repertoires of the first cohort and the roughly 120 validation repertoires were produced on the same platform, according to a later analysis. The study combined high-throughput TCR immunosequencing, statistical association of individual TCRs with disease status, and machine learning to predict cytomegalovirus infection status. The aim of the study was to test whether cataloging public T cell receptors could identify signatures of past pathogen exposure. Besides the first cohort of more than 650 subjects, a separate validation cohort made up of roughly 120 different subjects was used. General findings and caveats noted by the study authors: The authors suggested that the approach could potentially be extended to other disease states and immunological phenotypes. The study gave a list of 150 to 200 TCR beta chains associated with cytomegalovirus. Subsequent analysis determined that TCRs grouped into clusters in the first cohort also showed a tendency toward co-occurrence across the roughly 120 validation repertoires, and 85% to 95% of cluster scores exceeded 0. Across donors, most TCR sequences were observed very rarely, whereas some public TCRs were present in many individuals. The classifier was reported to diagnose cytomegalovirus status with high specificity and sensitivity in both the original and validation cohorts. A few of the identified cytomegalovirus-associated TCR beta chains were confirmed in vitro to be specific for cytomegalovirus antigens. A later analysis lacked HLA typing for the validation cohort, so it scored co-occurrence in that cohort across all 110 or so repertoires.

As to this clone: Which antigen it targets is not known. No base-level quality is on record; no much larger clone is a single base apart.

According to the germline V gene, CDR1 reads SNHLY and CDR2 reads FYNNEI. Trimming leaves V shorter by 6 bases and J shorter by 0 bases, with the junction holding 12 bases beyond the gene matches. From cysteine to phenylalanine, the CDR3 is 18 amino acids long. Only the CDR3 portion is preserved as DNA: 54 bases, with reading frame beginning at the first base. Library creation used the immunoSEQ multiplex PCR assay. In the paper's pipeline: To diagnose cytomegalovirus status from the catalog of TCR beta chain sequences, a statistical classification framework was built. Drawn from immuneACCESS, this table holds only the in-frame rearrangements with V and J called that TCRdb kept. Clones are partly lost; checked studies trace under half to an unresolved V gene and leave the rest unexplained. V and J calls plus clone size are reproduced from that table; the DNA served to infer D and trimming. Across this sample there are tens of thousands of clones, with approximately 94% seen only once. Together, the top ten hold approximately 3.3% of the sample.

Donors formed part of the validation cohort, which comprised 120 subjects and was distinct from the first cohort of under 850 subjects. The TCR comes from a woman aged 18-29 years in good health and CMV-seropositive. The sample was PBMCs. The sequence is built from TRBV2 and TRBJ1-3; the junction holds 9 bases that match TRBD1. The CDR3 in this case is CASRPGQGLQISGNTIYF. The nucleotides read TGTGCCAGCAGACCGGGACAGGGACTTCAAATCTCTGGAAACACCATATATTTT. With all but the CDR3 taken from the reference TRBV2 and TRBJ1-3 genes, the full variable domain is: EPEVTQTPSHQVTQMGQEVILRCVPISNHLYFYWYRQILGQKVEFLVSFYNNEISEKSEIFDDQFSVERPDGSNFTLKIRSTKLEDSAMYFCASRPGQGLQISGNTIYFGEGSWLTVV.